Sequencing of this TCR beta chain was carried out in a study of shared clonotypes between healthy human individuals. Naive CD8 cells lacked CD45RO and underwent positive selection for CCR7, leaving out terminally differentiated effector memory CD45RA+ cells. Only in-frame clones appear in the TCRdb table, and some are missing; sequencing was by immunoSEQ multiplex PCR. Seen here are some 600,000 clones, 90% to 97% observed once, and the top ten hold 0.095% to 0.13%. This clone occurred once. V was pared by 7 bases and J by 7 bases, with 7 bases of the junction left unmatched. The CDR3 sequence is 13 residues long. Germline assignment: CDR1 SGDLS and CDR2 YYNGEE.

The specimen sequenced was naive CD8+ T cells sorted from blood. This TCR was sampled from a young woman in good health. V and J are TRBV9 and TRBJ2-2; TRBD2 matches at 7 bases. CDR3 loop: CASHRTSNGELFF. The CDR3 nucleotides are TGTGCCAGCCATAGGACTAGTAACGGGGAGCTGTTTTTT. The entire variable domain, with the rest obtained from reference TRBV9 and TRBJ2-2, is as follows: DSGVTQTPKHLITATGQRVTLRCSPRSGDLSVYWYQQSLDQGLQFLIQYYNGEERAKGNILERFSAQQFPDLHSELNLSSLELGDSALYFCASHRTSNGELFFGEGSRLTVL.